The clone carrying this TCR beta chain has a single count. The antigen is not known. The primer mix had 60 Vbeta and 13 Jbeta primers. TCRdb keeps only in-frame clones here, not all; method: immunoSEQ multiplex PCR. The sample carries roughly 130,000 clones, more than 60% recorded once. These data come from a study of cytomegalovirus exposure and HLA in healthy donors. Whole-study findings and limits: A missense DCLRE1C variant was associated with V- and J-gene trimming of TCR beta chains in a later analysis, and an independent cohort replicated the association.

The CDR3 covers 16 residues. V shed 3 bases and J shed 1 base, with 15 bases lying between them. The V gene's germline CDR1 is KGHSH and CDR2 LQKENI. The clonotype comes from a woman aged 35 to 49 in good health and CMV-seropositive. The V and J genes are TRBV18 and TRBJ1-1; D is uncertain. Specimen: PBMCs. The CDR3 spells CASSPLLEVANTEAFF. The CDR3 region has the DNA TGTGCCAGCTCACCCCTTCTTGAGGTGGCGAACACTGAAGCTTTCTTT.